Listed below are T cell receptor beta chains from one sample, sequenced in a study of T-cell memory formation after mild COVID-19. TCRdb reprocessed the 5' RACE reads with MiXCR, giving one entry per CDR3 protein. The table lists approximately 500,000 distinct CDR3 sequences, around a quarter of them singletons, with around 13% in the top ten. Specimen: PBMCs or a T cell subset sorted from them (not recorded which). These receptors came from an adult woman who had mild COVID-19 (a few samples of this study predate the infection). Cell type and time point are not known. The CDR3 runs from the conserved cysteine through the conserved F or W. A D gene is named only where the DNA matches it firmly. Size is omitted from some rows. Given values are once, few, many or a class for expanded clones.

V gene	clone size	D gene	J gene	CDR3 protein	CDR3 DNA
TRBV7-8	few	-	TRBJ2-1	CASSLKGTPQFF	TGTGCCAGCAGCTTAAAGGGGACGCCACAGTTCTTC
TRBV7-3	few	TRBD1	TRBJ2-5	CASSRTGSQETQYF	TGTGCCAGCAGCCGGACAGGGTCCCAAGAGACCCAGTACTTC
TRBV29-1	-	TRBD2	TRBJ2-3	CSVASGSGTDTQYF	TGCAGCGTTGCTAGCGGGAGTGGAACAGATACGCAGTATTTT
TRBV5-1	-	TRBD2	TRBJ2-1	CASSRASGTNEQFF	TGCGCCAGCAGTCGAGCTAGCGGCACCAATGAGCAGTTCTTC
TRBV3-1	-	-	TRBJ1-5	CASSQDAQPQHF	TGTGCCAGCAGCCAAGACGCACAGCCCCAGCATTTT
TRBV7-2	-	-	TRBJ2-3	CASRSAGTDTQYF	TGTGCCAGCAGATCCGCCGGCACAGATACGCAGTATTTT
TRBV3-1	-	-	TRBJ1-5	CASSQGRVGNQPQHF	TGTGCCAGCAGCCAAGGAAGGGTTGGCAATCAGCCCCAGCATTTT
TRBV9	-	TRBD2	TRBJ2-3	CASSSSGGDTQYF	TGTGCCAGCAGCTCCTCGGGGGGGGATACGCAGTATTTT
TRBV27	few	-	TRBJ2-7	CASSPRSLGVNYEQYF	TGTGCCAGCAGTCCCAGGTCCCTGGGGGTCAACTACGAGCAGTACTTC
TRBV2	-	-	TRBJ2-3	CASSEALSVDTQYF	TGTGCCAGCAGTGAAGCGCTTTCGGTAGATACGCAGTATTTT
TRBV18	many	TRBD1	TRBJ2-3	CASSPGTVSTDTQYF	TGTGCCAGCTCACCAGGGACAGTCAGCACAGATACGCAGTATTTT
TRBV7-6	-	TRBD1	TRBJ1-1	CASSLGTGEATEAFF	TGTGCCAGCAGCTTAGGGACAGGGGAAGCGACTGAAGCTTTCTTT
TRBV5-5	few	TRBD1	TRBJ1-1	CASSRNYRGQNTEAFF	TGTGCCAGCAGCCGGAACTACAGGGGACAGAACACTGAAGCTTTCTTT
TRBV5-1	-	TRBD1	TRBJ2-5	CASTGQGLKPRQETQYF	TGCGCCAGTACGGGACAGGGGCTAAAACCGAGGCAAGAGACCCAGTACTTC
TRBV5-1	few	-	TRBJ2-5	CASSGVGAETQYF	TGCGCCAGCAGCGGAGTCGGGGCAGAGACCCAGTACTTC
TRBV19	-	-	TRBJ2-1	CASSLDVYNEQFF	TGTGCCAGTAGTCTTGACGTCTACAATGAGCAGTTCTTC
TRBV12-3/TRBV12-4	few	-	TRBJ1-1	CASNRRGGNTEAFF	TGTGCCAGCAATCGAAGGGGGGGGAACACTGAAGCTTTCTTT
TRBV7-9	-	-	TRBJ2-7	CASSDPWPPYEQYF	TGTGCCAGCAGCGATCCATGGCCTCCCTACGAGCAGTACTTC
TRBV6-1	few	-	TRBJ2-5	CASTGVQETQYF	TGTGCCAGTACAGGAGTCCAAGAGACCCAGTACTTC
TRBV9	-	TRBD2	TRBJ2-3	CASSVGRTSATDTQYF	TGTGCCAGCAGCGTAGGTCGTACTAGCGCGACAGATACGCAGTATTTT
TRBV12-3/TRBV12-4	-	-	TRBJ2-2	CASSLFSSNTGELFF	TGTGCCAGCAGTTTATTTTCAAGCAACACCGGGGAGCTGTTTTTT